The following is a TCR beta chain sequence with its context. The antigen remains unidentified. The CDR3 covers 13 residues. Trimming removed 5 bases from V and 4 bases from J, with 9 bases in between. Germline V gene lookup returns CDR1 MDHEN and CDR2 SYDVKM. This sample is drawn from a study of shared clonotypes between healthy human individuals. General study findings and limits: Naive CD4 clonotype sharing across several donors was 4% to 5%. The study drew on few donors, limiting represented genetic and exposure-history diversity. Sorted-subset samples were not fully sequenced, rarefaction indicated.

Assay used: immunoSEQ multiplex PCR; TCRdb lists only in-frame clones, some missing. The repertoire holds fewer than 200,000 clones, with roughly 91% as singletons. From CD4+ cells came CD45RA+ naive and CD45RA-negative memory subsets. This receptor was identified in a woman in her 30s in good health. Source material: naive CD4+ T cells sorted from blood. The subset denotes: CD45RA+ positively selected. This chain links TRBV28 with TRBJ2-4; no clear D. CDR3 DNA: TGTGCCAGCAGTCCGGGTCAAAAAAACATTCAGTACTTC. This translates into CASSPGQKNIQYF.